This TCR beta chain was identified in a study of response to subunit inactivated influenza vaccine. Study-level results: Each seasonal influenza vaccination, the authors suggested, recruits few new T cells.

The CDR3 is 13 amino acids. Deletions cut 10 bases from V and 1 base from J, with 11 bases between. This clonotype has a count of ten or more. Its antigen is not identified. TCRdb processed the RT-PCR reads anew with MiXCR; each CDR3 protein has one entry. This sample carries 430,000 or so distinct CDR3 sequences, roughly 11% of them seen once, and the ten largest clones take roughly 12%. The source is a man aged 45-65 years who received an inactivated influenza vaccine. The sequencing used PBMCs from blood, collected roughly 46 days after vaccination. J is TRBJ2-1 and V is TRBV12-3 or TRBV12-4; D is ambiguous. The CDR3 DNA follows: TGTGCCACCAGCATTGGGTCCTACAATGAGCAGTTCTTC. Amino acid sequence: CATSIGSYNEQFF.